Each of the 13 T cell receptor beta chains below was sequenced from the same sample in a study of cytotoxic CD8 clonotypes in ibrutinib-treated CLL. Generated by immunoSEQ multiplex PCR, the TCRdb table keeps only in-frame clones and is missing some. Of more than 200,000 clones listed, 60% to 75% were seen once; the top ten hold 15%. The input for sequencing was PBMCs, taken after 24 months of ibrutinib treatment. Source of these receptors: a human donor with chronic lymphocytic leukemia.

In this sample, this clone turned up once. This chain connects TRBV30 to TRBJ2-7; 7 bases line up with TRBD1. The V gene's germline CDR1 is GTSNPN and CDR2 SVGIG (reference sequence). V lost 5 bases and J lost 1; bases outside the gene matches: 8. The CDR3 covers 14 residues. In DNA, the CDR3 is TGTGCCTGGGGGGCCGGGACAGCATCCTACGAGCAGTACTTC. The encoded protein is CAWGAGTASYEQYF.

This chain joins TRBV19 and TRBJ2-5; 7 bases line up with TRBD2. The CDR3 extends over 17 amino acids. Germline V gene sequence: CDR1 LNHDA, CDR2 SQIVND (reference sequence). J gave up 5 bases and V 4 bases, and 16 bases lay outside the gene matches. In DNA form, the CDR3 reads TGTGCCAGTAGTAAAGGCGGGTTTGCGGGAGTTAGTGAGACCCAGTACTTC. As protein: CASSKGGFAGVSETQYF.

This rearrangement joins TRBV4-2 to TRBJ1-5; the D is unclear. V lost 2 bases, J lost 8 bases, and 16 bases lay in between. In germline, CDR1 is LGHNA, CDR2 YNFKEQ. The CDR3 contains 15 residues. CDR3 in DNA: TGTGCCAGCAGCCAATCGGGCGGATGGTCGGAGCCCCAGCATTTT. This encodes CASSQSGGWSEPQHF.

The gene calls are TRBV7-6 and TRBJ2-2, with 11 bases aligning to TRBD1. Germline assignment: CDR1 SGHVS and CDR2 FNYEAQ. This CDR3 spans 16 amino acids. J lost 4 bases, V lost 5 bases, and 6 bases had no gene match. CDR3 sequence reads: CASSHPGQGGTGELFF. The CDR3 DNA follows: TGTGCCAGCAGCCATCCGGGACAGGGGGGCACCGGGGAGCTGTTTTTT.

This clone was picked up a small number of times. The CDR3 DNA follows: TGTGCCAGCAGTTCGACAGGGTTAGATGAAAAACTGTTTTTT. It is translated as CASSSTGLDEKLFF. The chain is built from TRBV28 and TRBJ1-4; TRBD1 agrees at 7 bases. J gave up 6 bases and V 4 bases, and 5 bases lay outside the gene matches. Looked up from germline, CDR1 is MDHEN and CDR2 is SYDVKM. The CDR3 runs to 14 residues.

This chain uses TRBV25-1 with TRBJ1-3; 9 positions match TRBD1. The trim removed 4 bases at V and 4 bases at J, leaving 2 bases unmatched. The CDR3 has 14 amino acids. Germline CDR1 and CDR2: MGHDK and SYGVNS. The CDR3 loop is CASSAQGAGNTIYF. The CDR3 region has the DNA TGTGCCAGCAGTGCACAGGGGGCGGGAAACACCATATATTTT.

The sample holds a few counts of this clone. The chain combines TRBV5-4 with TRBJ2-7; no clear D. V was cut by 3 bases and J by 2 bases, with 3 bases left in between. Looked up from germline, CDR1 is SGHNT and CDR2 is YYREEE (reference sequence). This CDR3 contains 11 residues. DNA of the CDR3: TGTGCCAGCAGCTCGCCCTACGAGCAGTACTTC. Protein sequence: CASSSPYEQYF.

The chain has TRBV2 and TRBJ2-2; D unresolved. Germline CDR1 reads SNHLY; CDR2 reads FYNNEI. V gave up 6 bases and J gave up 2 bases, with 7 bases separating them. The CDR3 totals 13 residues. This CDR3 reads CASSPINTGELFF. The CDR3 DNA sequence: TGTGCCAGCAGCCCTATTAACACCGGGGAGCTGTTTTTT.

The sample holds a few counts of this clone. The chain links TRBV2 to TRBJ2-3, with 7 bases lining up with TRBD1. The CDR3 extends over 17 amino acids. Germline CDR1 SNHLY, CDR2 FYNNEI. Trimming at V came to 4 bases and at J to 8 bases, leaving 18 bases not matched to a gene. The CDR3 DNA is TGTGCCAGCAGTGTACGACAGGGCGCCCTATCCGCGGGTACGCAGTATTTT. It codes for CASSVRQGALSAGTQYF. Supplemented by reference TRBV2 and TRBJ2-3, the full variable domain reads EPEVTQTPSHQVTQMGQEVILRCVPISNHLYFYWYRQILGQKVEFLVSFYNNEISEKSEIFDDQFSVERPDGSNFTLKIRSTKLEDSAMYFCASSVRQGALSAGTQYFGPGTRLTVL.

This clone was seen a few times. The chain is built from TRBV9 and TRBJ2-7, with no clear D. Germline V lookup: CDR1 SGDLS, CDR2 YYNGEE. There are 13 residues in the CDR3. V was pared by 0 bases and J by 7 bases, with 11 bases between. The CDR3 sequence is CASSVEPRKEQYF. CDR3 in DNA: TGTGCCAGCAGCGTAGAGCCCCGTAAGGAGCAGTACTTC.

CDR3 DNA: TGTGCCAGCAGCTTAGTTACCGGGACTAGCGGGAGTAATGAGCAGTTCTTC. This sequence encodes CASSLVTGTSGSNEQFF. The J gene is TRBJ2-1, the V gene TRBV7-8; TRBD2 agrees at 14 bases. J was trimmed by 7 bases and V by 1 base; bases with no gene match: 6. Germline CDR1 is SGHVS and CDR2 is FQNEAQ. The CDR3 sequence is 17 residues long.

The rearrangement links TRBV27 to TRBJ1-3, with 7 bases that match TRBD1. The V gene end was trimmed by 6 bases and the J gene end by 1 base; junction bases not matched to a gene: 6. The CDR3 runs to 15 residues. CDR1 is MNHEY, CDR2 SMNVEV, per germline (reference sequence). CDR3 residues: CASSRGQASGNTIYF. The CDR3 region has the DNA TGTGCCAGCAGCCGTGGACAGGCTTCTGGAAACACCATATATTTT.

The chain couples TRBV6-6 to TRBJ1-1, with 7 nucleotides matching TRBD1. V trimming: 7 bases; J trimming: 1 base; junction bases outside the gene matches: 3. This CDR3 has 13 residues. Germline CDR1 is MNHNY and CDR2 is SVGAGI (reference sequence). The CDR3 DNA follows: TGTGCCAGCATCACAGGGGCGAACACTGAAGCTTTCTTT. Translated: CASITGANTEAFF.